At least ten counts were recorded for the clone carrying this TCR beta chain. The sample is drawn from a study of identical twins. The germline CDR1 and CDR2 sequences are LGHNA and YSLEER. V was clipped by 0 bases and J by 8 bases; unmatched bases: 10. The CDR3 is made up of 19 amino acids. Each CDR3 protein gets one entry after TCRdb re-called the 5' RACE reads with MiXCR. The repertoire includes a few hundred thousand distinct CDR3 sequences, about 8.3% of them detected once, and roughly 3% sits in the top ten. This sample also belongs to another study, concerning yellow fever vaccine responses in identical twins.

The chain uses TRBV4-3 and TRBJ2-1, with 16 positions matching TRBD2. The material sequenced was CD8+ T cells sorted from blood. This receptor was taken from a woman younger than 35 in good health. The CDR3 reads CASSQDKGLAGGLFDEQFF. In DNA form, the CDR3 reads TGCGCCAGCAGCCAAGATAAGGGACTAGCGGGAGGGCTTTTCGATGAGCAGTTCTTC.